This T cell receptor (beta chain) was documented in a study of shared clonotypes between healthy human individuals. About the research overall: Each donor had three CD4 naive, three CD4 memory, two CD8 naive and one CD8 memory plate.

V shed 1 base and J 6 bases; nucleotides not matched to a gene: 4. CDR1 and CDR2 (germline): LGHNA, YSLEER. The CDR3 covers 15 residues. The study's findings and limits: It was the non-shared clonotypes that had lower generation probabilities than clonotypes shared by all four donors. Researchers sampled blood only, noting tissue repertoires likely differ.

Comments on this clone: Its antigen is still unknown.

Profiled with immunoSEQ multiplex PCR; TCRdb holds only in-frame clones, not every one. The sample contains about 2 million clones, about 95% of which appear only once. Positively selected for CCR7, the CD45RO-negative cells used as naive CD8 cells excluded terminally differentiated effector memory CD45RA+ cells. The TCR sequence derives from a man aged 18 to 30 in good health. Input material: naive CD8+ T cells sorted from blood. The J gene is TRBJ2-2, the V gene TRBV4-3; TRBD1 aligns across 8 bases. CDR3 in amino acids: CASSQVQGAPGELFF. In nucleotides, the CDR3 is TGCGCCAGCAGCCAAGTCCAGGGGGCCCCCGGGGAGCTGTTTTTT.